One T cell receptor beta chain is described in this entry. What it binds is unknown. This sample stems from a study of blood T cells in healthy people across ages. Overall study: About one barcoded beta molecule per two T cells was the capture yield of template switching.

With a J-beta primer mix and a sample-barcoded 5' primer, a second PCR ran about 7 to 12 cycles. TCRdb reprocessed the 5' RACE reads via MiXCR and lists one record per CDR3 protein. The data contain hundreds of thousands of distinct CDR3 sequences, roughly 30% of them singletons. V was pared by 6 bases and J by 12 bases, with 24 bases between. This CDR3 is built from 15 residues. Germline CDR1 and CDR2: MNHEY and SMNVEV (reference sequence). Whole-study results and caveats: Age brought a roughly linear fall in TCR beta diversity measured per million T cells. Estimates based on one million T cells were treated as lower bounds.

Sequenced material: blood. This TCR derives from an elderly woman in good health. The chain is built from TRBV27 and TRBJ2-1; the D gene is possibly TRBD1 (5 bases). The CDR3, as DNA: TGTGCCAGCAGCCGTAACCCCGTCGGACACGGTGGGCAGTTCTTC. It is translated as CASSRNPVGHGGQFF.